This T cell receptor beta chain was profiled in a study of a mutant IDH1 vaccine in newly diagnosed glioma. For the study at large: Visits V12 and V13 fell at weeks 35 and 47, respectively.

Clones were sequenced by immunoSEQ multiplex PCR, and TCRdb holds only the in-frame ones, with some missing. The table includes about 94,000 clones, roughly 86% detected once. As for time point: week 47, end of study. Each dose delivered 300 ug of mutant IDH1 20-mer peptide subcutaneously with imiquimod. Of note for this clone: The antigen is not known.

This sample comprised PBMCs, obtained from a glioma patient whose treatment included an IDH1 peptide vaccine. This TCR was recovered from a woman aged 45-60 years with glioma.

CDR3 residues: CASSLGGGRRTGELFF. The CDR3 nucleotides read TGTGCCAGCAGCCTGGGGGGCGGGAGACGCACCGGGGAGCTGTTTTTT. The genes are TRBV5-4 and TRBJ2-2; perhaps TRBD2 as D (7 bases). The ends were cut back, 4 bases at V and 4 bases at J, with 17 bases in the middle. The CDR3 totals 16 residues. Germline V gives CDR1 SGHNT, CDR2 YYREEE (reference sequence).